These T cell receptor beta chains were read from a single sample in a study of CD8 T cells in ankylosing spondylitis. From the 5' RACE reads, TCRdb called clonotypes with MiXCR, one entry per CDR3 protein. Of tens of thousands of distinct CDR3 sequences detected, roughly 30% appear once; the ten largest clones hold 55% to 75%. The material sequenced was blood, either unsorted or a sorted T cell fraction (not recorded which). The receptors were sampled from a male donor with ankylosing spondylitis or in good health (not recorded which). Both conserved end residues are part of each CDR3. The D gene is left open where the match is weak. Clone size is shown for a subset of rows, as once, few, many or a class of expanded clone.

v_gene,j_gene,d_gene,abundance,CDR3aa,CDR3nt
TRBV5-1,TRBJ1-4,.,few,CASAREVATNEKLFF,TGCGCCAGCGCCCGGGAGGTTGCAACTAATGAAAAACTGTTTTTT
TRBV20-1,TRBJ2-3,TRBD2,.,CSAISGSADTQYF,TGCAGTGCTATTAGCGGGTCGGCAGATACGCAGTATTTT
TRBV9,TRBJ1-3,.,few,CASSVGVSSGNTIYF,TGTGCCAGCAGCGTAGGAGTCAGCTCTGGAAACACCATATATTTT
TRBV18,TRBJ2-7,TRBD1,few,CASSPQGTGPYEQYF,TGTGCCAGCTCACCACAAGGGACAGGCCCCTACGAGCAGTACTTC
TRBV12-3/TRBV12-4,TRBJ2-1,TRBD2,.,CASSFFSGRGNEQFF,TGTGCCAGCAGTTTTTTTAGCGGGAGGGGAAATGAGCAGTTCTTC
TRBV7-9,TRBJ2-7,.,few,CASSTLGEYEQYF,TGTGCCAGCAGCACCCTCGGCGAGTACGAGCAGTACTTC
TRBV7-2,TRBJ1-3,.,.,CASSLERQSGNTIYF,TGTGCCAGCAGCCTAGAGAGGCAGTCTGGAAACACCATATATTTT
TRBV20-1,TRBJ2-3,.,many,CSARVSANTDTQYF,TGCAGTGCTAGAGTCTCAGCGAACACAGATACGCAGTATTTT
TRBV5-1,TRBJ1-4,TRBD1,few,CASSRTGETEKLFF,TGCGCCAGCAGCAGGACAGGGGAAACCGAAAAACTGTTTTTT
TRBV7-2,TRBJ1-1,.,few,CASSLASGEAFF,TGTGCCAGCAGCTTAGCGTCGGGTGAAGCTTTCTTT